This TCR beta chain derives from a study of blood T cell repertoires in COVID-19. Study details: Acute and convalescent COVID-19 samples came from the United States, Italy and Spain.

Measured with immunoSEQ multiplex PCR; TCRdb has only the in-frame clones, and not every one. This table holds 70,000 to 80,000 clones, approximately 89% found once. V was trimmed by 1 base and J by 4 bases, leaving 11 bases between them. This CDR3 has 14 amino acids. CDR1 and CDR2 from the germline V gene are SGHNT and YYREEE (reference sequence). This chain uses TRBV5-4 with TRBJ1-1, with a possible D match to TRBD1 (5 bases). Sample: peripheral blood. This receptor was taken from a human donor in a cohort sampled during active COVID-19. This CDR3 is CASSLSRVSTEAFF. The CDR3 bases are TGTGCCAGCAGCTTGTCCAGGGTGAGCACTGAAGCTTTCTTT.